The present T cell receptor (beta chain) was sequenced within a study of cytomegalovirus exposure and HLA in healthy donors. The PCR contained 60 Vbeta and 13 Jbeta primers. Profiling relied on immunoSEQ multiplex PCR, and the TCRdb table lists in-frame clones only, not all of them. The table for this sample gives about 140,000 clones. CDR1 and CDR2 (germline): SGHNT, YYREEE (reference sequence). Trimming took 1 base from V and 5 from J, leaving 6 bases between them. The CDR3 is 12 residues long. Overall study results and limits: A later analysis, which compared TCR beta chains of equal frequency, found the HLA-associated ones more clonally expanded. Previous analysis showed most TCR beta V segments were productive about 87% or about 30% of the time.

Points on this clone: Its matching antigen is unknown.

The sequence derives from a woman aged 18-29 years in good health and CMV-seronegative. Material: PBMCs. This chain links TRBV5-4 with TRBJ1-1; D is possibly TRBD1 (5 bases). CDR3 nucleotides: TGTGCCAGCAGCTTGTCAGGGACTGAAGCTTTCTTT. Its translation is CASSLSGTEAFF.